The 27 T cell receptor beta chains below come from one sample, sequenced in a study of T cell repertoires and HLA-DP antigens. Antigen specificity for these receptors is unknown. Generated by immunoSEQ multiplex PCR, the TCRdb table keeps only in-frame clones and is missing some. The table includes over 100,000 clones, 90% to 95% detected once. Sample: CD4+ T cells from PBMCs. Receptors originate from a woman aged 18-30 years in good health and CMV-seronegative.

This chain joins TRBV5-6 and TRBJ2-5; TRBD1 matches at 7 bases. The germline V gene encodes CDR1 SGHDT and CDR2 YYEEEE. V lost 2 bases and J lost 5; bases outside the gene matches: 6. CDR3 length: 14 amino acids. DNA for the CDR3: TGTGCCAGCAGCTTAGACAGGGTGGCGGAGACCCAGTACTTC. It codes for CASSLDRVAETQYF.

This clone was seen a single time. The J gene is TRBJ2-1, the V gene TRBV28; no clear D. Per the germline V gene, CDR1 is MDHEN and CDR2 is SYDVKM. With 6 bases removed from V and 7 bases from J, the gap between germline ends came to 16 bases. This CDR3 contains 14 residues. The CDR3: CASSATRPGNEQFF. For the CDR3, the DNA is TGTGCCAGCAGCGCTACCCGACCAGGAAATGAGCAGTTCTTC.

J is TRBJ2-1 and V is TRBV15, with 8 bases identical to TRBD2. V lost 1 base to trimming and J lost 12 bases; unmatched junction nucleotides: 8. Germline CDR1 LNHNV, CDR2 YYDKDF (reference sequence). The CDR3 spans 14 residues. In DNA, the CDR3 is TGTGCCACCAGCAGAGTAGGCGGGAGGCAATTGCAGTTCTTC. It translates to CATSRVGGRQLQFF.

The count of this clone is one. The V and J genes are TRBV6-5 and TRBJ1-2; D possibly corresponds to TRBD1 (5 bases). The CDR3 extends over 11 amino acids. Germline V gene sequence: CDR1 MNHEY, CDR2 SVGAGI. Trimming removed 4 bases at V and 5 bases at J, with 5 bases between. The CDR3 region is CASSSGYGYTF. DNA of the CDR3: TGTGCCAGCAGTTCAGGGTATGGCTACACCTTC.

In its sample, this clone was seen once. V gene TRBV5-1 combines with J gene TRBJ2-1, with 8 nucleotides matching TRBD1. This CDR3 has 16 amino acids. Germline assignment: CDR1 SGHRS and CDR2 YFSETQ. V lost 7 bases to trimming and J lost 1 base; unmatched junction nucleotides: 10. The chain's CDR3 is CASGDRGRGSYNEQFF. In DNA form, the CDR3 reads TGCGCCAGCGGAGACAGGGGTCGGGGATCCTACAATGAGCAGTTCTTC.

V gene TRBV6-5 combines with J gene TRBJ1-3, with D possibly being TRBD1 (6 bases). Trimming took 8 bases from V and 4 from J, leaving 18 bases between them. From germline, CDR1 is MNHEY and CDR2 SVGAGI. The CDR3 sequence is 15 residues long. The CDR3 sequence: CASGRQVNSGNTIYF. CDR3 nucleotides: TGTGCCAGCGGACGACAGGTTAACTCGGGAAACACCATATATTTT.

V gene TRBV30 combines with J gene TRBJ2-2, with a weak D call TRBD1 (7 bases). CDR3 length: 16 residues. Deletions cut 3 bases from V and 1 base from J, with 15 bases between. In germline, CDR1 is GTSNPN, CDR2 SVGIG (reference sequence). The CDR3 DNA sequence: TGTGCCTGGAGGCGGGACAGAAGCATGAACACCGGGGAGCTGTTTTTT. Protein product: CAWRRDRSMNTGELFF.

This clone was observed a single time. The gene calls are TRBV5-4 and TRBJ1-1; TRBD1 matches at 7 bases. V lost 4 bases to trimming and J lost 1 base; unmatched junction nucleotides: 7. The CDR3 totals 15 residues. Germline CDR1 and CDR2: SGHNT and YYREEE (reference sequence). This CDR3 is CASSAKQGPNTEAFF. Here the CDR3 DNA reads TGTGCCAGCAGCGCAAAACAGGGGCCGAACACTGAAGCTTTCTTT.

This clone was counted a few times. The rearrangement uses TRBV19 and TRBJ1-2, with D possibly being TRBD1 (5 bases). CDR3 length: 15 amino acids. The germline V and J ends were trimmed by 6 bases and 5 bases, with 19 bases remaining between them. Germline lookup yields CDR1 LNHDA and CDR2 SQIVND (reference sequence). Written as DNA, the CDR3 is TGTGCCAGTAGACCTAATCGGGACGGAAAATATGGCTACACCTTC. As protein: CASRPNRDGKYGYTF. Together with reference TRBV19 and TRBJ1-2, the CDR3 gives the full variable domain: DGGITQSPKYLFRKEGQNVTLSCEQNLNHDAMYWYRQDPGQGLRLIYYSQIVNDFQKGDIAEGYSVSREKKESFPLTVTSAQKNPTAFYLCASRPNRDGKYGYTFGSGTRLTVV.

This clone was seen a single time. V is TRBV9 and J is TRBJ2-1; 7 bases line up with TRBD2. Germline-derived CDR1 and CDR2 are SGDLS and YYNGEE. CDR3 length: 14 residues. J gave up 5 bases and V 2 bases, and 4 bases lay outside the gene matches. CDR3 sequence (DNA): TGTGCCAGCAGCGTTGGCGGGAGCAACAATGAGCAGTTCTTC. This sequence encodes CASSVGGSNNEQFF. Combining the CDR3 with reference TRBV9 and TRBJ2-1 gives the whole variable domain DSGVTQTPKHLITATGQRVTLRCSPRSGDLSVYWYQQSLDQGLQFLIQYYNGEERAKGNILERFSAQQFPDLHSELNLSSLELGDSALYFCASSVGGSNNEQFFGPGTRLTVL.

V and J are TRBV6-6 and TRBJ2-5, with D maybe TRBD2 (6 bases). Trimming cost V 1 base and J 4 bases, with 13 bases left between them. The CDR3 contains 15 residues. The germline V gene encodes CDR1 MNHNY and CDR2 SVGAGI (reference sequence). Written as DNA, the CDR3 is TGTGCCAGCAGTTACTTGGGGGGAGGTCCAGAGACCCAGTACTTC. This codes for CASSYLGGGPETQYF.

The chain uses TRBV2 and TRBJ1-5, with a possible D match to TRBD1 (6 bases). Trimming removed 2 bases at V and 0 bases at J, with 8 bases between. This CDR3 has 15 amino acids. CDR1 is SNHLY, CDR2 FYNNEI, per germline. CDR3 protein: CASSERGISNQPQHF. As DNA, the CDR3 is TGTGCCAGCAGTGAAAGGGGGATTAGCAATCAGCCCCAGCATTTT.

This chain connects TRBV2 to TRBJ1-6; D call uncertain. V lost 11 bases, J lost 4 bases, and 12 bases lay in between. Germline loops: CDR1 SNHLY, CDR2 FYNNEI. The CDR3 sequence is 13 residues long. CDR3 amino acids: CAGGRFYNSPLHF. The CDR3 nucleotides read TGTGCCGGCGGACGGTTTTATAATTCACCCCTCCACTTT.

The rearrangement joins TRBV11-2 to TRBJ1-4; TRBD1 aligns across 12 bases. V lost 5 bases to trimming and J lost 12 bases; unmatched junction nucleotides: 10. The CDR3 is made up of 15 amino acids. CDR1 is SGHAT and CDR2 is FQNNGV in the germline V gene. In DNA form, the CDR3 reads TGTGCCAGCAGCGCTTTCCGGGACAGGGGGCCGGAACTGTTTTTT. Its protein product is CASSAFRDRGPELFF.

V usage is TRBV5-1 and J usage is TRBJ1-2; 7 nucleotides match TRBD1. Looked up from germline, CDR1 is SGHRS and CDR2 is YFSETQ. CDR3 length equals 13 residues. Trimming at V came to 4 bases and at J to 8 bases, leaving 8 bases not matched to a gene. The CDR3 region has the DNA TGCGCCAGCAGCGAGACAGGGAGCTGGGGCTACACCTTC. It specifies CASSETGSWGYTF.

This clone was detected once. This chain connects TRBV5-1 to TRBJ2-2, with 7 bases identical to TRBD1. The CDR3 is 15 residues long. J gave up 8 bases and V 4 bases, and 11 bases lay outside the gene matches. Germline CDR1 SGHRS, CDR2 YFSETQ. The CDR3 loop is CASSPGQVRSGELFF. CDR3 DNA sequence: TGCGCCAGCAGCCCAGGACAGGTTCGATCTGGGGAGCTGTTTTTT.

The CDR3 DNA follows: TGTGCCAGCAGCCCGAGGGCCTTGGGCAATCAGCCCCAGCATTTT. Amino acids: CASSPRALGNQPQHF. The chain links TRBV2 to TRBJ1-5; unclear D gene. This CDR3 is 15 amino acids long. V was cut by 6 bases and J by 2 bases, with 14 bases left in between. Germline V CDR1 and CDR2: SNHLY, FYNNEI.

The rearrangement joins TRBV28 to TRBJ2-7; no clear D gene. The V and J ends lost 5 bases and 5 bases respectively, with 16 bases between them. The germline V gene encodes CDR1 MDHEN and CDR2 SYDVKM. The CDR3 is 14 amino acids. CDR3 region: CASSPAAPSHEQYV. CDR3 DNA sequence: TGTGCCAGCAGTCCAGCCGCCCCTTCCCACGAGCAGTACGTC.

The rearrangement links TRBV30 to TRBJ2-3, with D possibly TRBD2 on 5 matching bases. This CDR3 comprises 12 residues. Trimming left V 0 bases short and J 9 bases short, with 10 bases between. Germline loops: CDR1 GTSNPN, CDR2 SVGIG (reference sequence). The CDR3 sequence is CAWSVARGTQYF. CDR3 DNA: TGTGCCTGGAGTGTGGCCCGAGGGACGCAGTATTTT. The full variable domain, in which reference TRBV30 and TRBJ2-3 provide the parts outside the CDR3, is SQTIHQWPATLVQPVGSPLSLECTVEGTSNPNLYWYRQAAGRGLQLLFYSVGIGQISSEVPQNLSASRPQDRQFILSSKKLLLSDSGFYLCAWSVARGTQYFGPGTRLTVL.

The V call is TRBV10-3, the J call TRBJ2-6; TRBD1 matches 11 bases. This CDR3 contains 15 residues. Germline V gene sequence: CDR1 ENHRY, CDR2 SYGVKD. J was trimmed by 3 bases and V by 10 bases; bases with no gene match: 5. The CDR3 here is CASGQGAVGANVLTF. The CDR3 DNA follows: TGTGCCAGCGGACAGGGGGCGGTTGGGGCCAACGTCCTGACTTTC.

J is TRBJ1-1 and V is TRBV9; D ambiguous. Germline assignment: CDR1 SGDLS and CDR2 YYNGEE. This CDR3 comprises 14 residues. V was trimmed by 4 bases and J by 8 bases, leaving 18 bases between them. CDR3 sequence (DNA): TGTGCCAGCAGCAAAGAAGGACGGTTCGGGGAAGCTTTCTTT. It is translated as CASSKEGRFGEAFF.

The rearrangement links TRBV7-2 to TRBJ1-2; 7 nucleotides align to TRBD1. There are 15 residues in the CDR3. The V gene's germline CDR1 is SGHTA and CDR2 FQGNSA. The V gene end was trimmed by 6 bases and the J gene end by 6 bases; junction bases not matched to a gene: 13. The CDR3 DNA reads TGTGCCAGCAGGATAGGGGGCGGGGATTTAGATGGCTACACCTTC. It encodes CASRIGGGDLDGYTF. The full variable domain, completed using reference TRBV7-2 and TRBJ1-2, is GAGVSQSPSNKVTEKGKDVELRCDPISGHTALYWYRQSLGQGLEFLIYFQGNSAPDKSGLPSDRFSAERTGGSVSTLTIQRTQQEDSAVYLCASRIGGGDLDGYTFGSGTRLTVV.

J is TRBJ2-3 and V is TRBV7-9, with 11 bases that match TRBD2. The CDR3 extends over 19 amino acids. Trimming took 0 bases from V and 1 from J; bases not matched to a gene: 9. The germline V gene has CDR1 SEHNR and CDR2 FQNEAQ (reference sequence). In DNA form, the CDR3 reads TGTGCCAGCAGCTTAGCAGGGGCTAGCGGGAGGAAAGGCACAGATACGCAGTATTTT. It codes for CASSLAGASGRKGTDTQYF.

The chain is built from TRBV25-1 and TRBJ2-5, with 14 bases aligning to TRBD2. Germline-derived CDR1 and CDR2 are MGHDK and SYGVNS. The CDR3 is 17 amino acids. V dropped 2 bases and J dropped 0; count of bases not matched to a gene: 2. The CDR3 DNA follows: TGTGCCAGCAGTGAACGACTAGCGGGAGGGTACCAAGAGACCCAGTACTTC. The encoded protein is CASSERLAGGYQETQYF. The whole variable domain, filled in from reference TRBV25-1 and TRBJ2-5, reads EADIYQTPRYLVIGTGKKITLECSQTMGHDKMYWYQQDPGMELHLIHYSYGVNSTEKGDLSSESTVSRIRTEHFPLTLESARPSHTSQYLCASSERLAGGYQETQYFGPGTRLLVL.

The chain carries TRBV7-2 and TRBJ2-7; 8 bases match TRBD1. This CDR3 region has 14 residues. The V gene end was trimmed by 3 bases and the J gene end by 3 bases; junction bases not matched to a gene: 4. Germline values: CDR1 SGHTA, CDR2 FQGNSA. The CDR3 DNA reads TGTGCCAGCAGCTTCGGACAGGGCAACTACGAGCAGTACGTC. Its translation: CASSFGQGNYEQYV.

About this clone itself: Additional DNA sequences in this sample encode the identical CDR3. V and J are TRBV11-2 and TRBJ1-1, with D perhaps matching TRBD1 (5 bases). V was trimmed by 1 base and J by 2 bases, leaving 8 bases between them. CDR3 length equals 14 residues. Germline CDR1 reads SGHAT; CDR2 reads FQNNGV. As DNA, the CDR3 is TGTGCCAGCAGCTTAGTTGGGGGAAACACTGAAGCTTTCTTT. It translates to CASSLVGGNTEAFF. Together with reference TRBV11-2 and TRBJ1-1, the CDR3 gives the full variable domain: EAGVAQSPRYKIIEKRQSVAFWCNPISGHATLYWYQQILGQGPKLLIQFQNNGVVDDSQLPKDRFSAERLKGVDSTLKIQPAKLEDSAVYLCASSLVGGNTEAFFGQGTRLTVV.

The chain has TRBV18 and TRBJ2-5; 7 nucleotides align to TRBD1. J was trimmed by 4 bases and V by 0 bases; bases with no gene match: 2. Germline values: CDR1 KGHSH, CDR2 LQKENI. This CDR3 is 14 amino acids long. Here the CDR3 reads CASSPPNRGETQYF. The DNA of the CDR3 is TGTGCCAGCTCACCACCTAACAGGGGAGAGACCCAGTACTTC.